These T cell receptor beta chains were read from a single sample in a study of siplizumab effects on memory and regulatory T cells. Using immunoSEQ multiplex PCR, the repertoire was profiled, and TCRdb retains in-frame clones only, with some absent. In the table there are nearly 85,000 clones, about 91% of which are singletons. Sample: Tregs sorted from blood. These TCRs come from a human donor in good health. The CDR3 runs from the conserved cysteine through the conserved F or W. Fields, in order: clone size, J gene, V gene, D gene, CDR3 protein, CDR3 DNA. The D gene is left open where the match is weak. The size field is filled for only some rows; it gives once, few, many or a size class.

- TRBJ2-5 TRBV7-8 TRBD1 CASSSSDRGQTQYF TGTGCCAGCAGCTCCTCGGACAGGGGACAGACCCAGTACTTC
once TRBJ2-6 TRBV7-2 TRBD1 CASSFSSGQSSGANVLTF TGTGCCAGCAGCTTCAGTTCGGGACAGAGCTCTGGGGCCAACGTCCTGACTTTC
- TRBJ2-6 TRBV5-1 TRBD2 CASSLGTSGGHSGANVLTF TGCGCCAGCAGCTTGGGTACTAGCGGGGGGCACTCTGGGGCCAACGTCCTGACTTTC
- TRBJ2-7 TRBV10-1 - CASSADLYEQYF TGCGCCAGCAGTGCAGACCTCTACGAGCAGTACTTC
- TRBJ1-1 TRBV7-9 - CASSAGRTNTEAFF TGTGCCAGCAGCGCGGGACGGACCAACACTGAAGCTTTCTTT
once TRBJ1-4 TRBV15 TRBD1 CATSRPDRIATNEKLFF TGTGCCACCAGCAGACCGGACAGGATAGCAACTAATGAAAAACTGTTTTTT
- TRBJ2-1 TRBV7-8 - CASSPVGLTAYNEQFF TGTGCCAGCAGCCCTGTCGGACTCACCGCTTACAATGAGCAGTTCTTC
- TRBJ2-2 TRBV4-1 - CASSRVRGVNTGELFF TGCGCCAGCAGCCGGGTTCGCGGGGTGAACACCGGGGAGCTGTTTTTT
- TRBJ1-3 TRBV7-2 - CASSSGQFSGNTIYF TGTGCCAGCAGTTCCGGACAGTTCTCCGGAAACACCATATATTTT
- TRBJ2-7 TRBV11-2 - CASSLKVGYEQYF TGTGCCAGCAGCTTAAAAGTAGGATACGAGCAGTACTTC
- TRBJ1-4 TRBV5-1 TRBD1 CASSSTGTGDEKLFF TGCGCCAGCAGCTCAACCGGGACAGGGGATGAAAAACTGTTTTTT
- TRBJ1-2 TRBV6-5 TRBD1 CASSYVQGDYGYTF TGTGCCAGCAGTTACGTCCAGGGGGACTATGGCTACACCTTC
once TRBJ1-3 TRBV19 - CASSITGSLSGNTIYF TGTGCCAGTAGTATAACCGGCAGCCTATCTGGAAACACCATATATTTT
- TRBJ2-5 TRBV7-2 TRBD2 CASSLSSGGAWETQYF TGTGCCAGCAGCTTGTCTAGCGGGGGGGCCTGGGAGACCCAGTACTTC
- TRBJ1-1 TRBV6-5 - CASSRPLNTEAFF TGTGCCAGCAGCCGGCCCCTGAACACTGAAGCTTTCTTT
- TRBJ1-5 TRBV9 TRBD1 CASSARGYSNQPQHF TGTGCCAGCAGCGCCAGGGGGTATAGCAATCAGCCCCAGCATTTT
once TRBJ1-6 TRBV5-1 TRBD1 CASSWTGGFPSPLHF TGCGCCAGCAGCTGGACAGGGGGTTTCCCCTCACCCCTCCACTTT
- TRBJ2-1 TRBV5-6 TRBD2 CASSLTSGGGRFF TGTGCCAGCAGCTTGACTAGCGGGGGGGGACGGTTCTTC
- TRBJ2-7 TRBV6-6 TRBD1 CASRAPDRSYEQYF TGTGCCAGCAGAGCCCCGGACAGGTCCTACGAGCAGTACTTC
- TRBJ2-1 TRBV5-1 TRBD1 CASSLPGQGYNEQFF TGCGCCAGCAGCTTACCGGGACAGGGATACAATGAGCAGTTCTTC
- TRBJ2-5 TRBV7-7 TRBD2 CASSFGLAGSETQYF TGTGCCAGCAGCTTTGGACTAGCGGGGAGTGAGACCCAGTACTTC
- TRBJ2-5 TRBV10-1 - CASSVRDKETQYF TGCGCCAGCAGTGTCCGGGATAAAGAGACCCAGTACTTC
once TRBJ1-2 TRBV7-6 - CASSLDVAGMGGYTF TGTGCCAGCAGCTTAGATGTGGCAGGGATGGGCGGCTACACCTTC
- TRBJ1-2 TRBV6-4 - CASSPENSFYGYTF TGTGCCAGCAGTCCCGAAAATTCCTTCTATGGCTACACCTTC
- TRBJ1-4 TRBV7-9 - CASSVVGEKLFF TGTGCCAGCAGCGTAGTGGGCGAAAAACTATTTTTT
- TRBJ2-1 TRBV7-2 TRBD2 CASSLSGGAFEQFF TGTGCCAGCAGCTTAAGCGGGGGGGCCTTTGAGCAGTTCTTC
- TRBJ2-3 TRBV7-3 - CASSLTRNVRGTDTQYF TGTGCCAGCAGCTTAACGCGGAACGTGAGAGGCACAGATACGCAGTATTTT
few TRBJ1-1 TRBV20-1 - CSASRTVEAFF TGCAGTGCTAGCCGGACAGTAGAAGCTTTCTTT
- TRBJ2-4 TRBV18 TRBD2 CASSPGGATKNIQYF TGTGCCAGCTCGCCCGGGGGGGCCACCAAAAACATTCAGTACTTC
- TRBJ2-5 TRBV6-1 TRBD2 CASSRGLVGETQYF TGTGCCAGCAGTCGGGGACTAGTCGGGGAGACCCAGTACTTC
- TRBJ1-2 TRBV14 - CASSQDTGYYGYTF TGTGCCAGCAGCCAAGATACGGGGTACTATGGCTACACCTTC
- TRBJ1-1 TRBV29-1 TRBD1 CSVEEFHLTGKEAFF TGCAGCGTTGAAGAGTTCCACTTGACAGGGAAAGAAGCTTTCTTT
- TRBJ1-4 TRBV18 TRBD1 CASSPGPGTGGNEKLFF TGTGCCAGCTCACCGGGTCCAGGGACAGGGGGTAATGAAAAACTGTTTTTT
- TRBJ1-5 TRBV30 - CAWKNAGTSNQPQHF TGTGCCTGGAAAAACGCCGGGACTAGCAATCAGCCCCAGCATTTT
once TRBJ2-3 TRBV5-1 TRBD2 CASSLGTSGGTDTQYF TGCGCCAGCAGCTTGGGGACTAGCGGGGGGACAGATACGCAGTATTTT
- TRBJ1-6 TRBV2 TRBD1 CASSDLNEGANSPLHF TGTGCCAGCAGTGATTTGAATGAGGGGGCGAATTCACCCCTCCACTTT
- TRBJ1-2 TRBV2 - CASRSYTGIQNGYTF TGTGCCAGCAGATCATACACAGGGATCCAAAATGGCTACACCTTC
- TRBJ2-3 TRBV4-1 - CASRSRGPTDTQYF TGCGCCAGCAGGTCGCGGGGCCCCACAGATACGCAGTATTTT
- TRBJ2-3 TRBV6-5 - CASSYSGRQYF TGTGCCAGCAGTTACTCTGGACGGCAGTATTTT
few TRBJ1-5 TRBV6-5 - CASFGGNQPQHF TGTGCCAGCTTTGGGGGCAATCAGCCCCAGCATTTT
- TRBJ2-2 TRBV19 TRBD1 CASSRGQLTNTGELFF TGTGCCAGTAGTAGGGGACAGCTAACGAACACCGGGGAGCTGTTTTTT
once TRBJ2-2 TRBV5-1 - CASSYTGTTGELFF TGCGCCAGCAGCTACACAGGCACCACCGGGGAGCTGTTTTTT
- TRBJ1-1 TRBV19 - CACSGQATEAFF TGTGCCTGTTCCGGCCAAGCCACTGAAGCTTTCTTT
once TRBJ2-7 TRBV23-1 - CASSCQGDSYEQYF TGCGCCAGCAGTTGCCAGGGAGACTCCTACGAGCAGTACTTC
- TRBJ2-7 TRBV5-4 TRBD1 CASSLPPGQGSYEQYF TGTGCCAGCAGCTTGCCACCGGGACAGGGTTCCTACGAGCAGTACTTC
once TRBJ2-1 TRBV7-3 TRBD1 CASSLVGTGEKDVRFF TGTGCCAGCAGCTTAGTGGGGACAGGGGAGAAGGATGTAAGGTTCTTC
- TRBJ2-2 TRBV18 - CASSPLTGELFF TGTGCCAGCTCACCACTCACCGGGGAGCTGTTTTTT
- TRBJ1-1 TRBV18 TRBD1 CASANKEGAATEAFF TGTGCCAGCGCCAACAAAGAGGGGGCGGCGACTGAAGCTTTCTTT
few TRBJ2-7 TRBV29-1 TRBD1 CSAFNQGAVEQYF TGCAGCGCGTTCAATCAGGGGGCGGTCGAGCAGTACTTC
- TRBJ2-2 TRBV27 TRBD1 CASRTTGLSTGELFF TGTGCCAGCAGGACGACAGGGTTAAGCACCGGGGAGCTGTTTTTT
- TRBJ1-1 TRBV7-3 - CASSPTGFTEAFF TGTGCCAGCAGCCCGACGGGGTTCACTGAAGCTTTCTTT
- TRBJ2-2 TRBV19 - CASRGAGELFF TGTGCCAGTAGAGGGGCCGGGGAGCTGTTTTTT
- TRBJ2-5 TRBV5-1 TRBD2 CASSPRLAGGQETQYF TGCGCCAGCAGCCCGAGACTAGCGGGGGGTCAAGAGACCCAGTACTTC
- TRBJ1-5 TRBV28 - CAISSSRNQPQHF TGTGCCATCTCTTCCTCTAGGAATCAGCCCCAGCATTTT
- TRBJ1-5 TRBV28 - CASSEVSQPQHF TGTGCCAGCAGTGAGGTTTCTCAGCCCCAGCATTTT